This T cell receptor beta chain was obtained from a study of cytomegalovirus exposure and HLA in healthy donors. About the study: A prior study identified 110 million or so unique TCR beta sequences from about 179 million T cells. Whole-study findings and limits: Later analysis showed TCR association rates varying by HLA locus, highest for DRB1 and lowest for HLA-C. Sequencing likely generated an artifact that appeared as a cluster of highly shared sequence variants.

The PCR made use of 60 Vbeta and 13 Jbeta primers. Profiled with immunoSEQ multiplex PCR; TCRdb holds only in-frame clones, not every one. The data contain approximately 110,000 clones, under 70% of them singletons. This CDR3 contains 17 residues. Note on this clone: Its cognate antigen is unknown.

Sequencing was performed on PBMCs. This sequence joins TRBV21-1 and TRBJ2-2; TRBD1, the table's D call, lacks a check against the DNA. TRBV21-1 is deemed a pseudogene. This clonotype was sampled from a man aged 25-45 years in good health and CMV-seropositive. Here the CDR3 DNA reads TGTGCCAGCAGCGAAACAGGGTTGTGGGAGAACACCGGGGAGCTGTTTTTT. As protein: CASSETGLWENTGELFF.